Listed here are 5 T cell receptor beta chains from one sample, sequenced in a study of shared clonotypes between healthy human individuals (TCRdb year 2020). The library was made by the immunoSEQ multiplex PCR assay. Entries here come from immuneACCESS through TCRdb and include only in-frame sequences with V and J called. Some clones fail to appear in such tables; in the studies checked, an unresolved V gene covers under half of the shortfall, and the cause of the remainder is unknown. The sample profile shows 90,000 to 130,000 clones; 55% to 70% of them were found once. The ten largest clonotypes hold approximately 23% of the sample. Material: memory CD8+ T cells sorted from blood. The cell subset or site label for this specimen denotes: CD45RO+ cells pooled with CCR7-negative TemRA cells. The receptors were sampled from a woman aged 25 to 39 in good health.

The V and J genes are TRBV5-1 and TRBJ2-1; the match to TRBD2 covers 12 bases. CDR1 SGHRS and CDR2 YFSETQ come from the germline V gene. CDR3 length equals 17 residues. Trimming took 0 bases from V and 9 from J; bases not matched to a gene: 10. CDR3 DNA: TGCGCCAGCAGCTTGGCCGAGGGGCTAGCGGGAGGGCGTGAGCAGTTCTTC. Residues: CASSLAEGLAGGREQFF.

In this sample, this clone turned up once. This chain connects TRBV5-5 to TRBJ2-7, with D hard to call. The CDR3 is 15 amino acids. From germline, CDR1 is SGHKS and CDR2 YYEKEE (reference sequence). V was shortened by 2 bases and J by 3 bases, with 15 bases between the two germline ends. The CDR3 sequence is CASSFMVVTFYEQYF. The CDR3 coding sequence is TGTGCCAGCAGCTTCATGGTGGTCACTTTCTACGAGCAGTACTTC.

The CDR3 reads CATVRTGGAGGYTF. For the CDR3, the DNA is TGTGCCACCGTTCGGACAGGGGGCGCGGGTGGCTACACCTTC. The J gene is TRBJ1-2, the V gene TRBV10-3; TRBD1 aligns across 11 bases. There are 14 residues in the CDR3. V lost 10 bases, J lost 7 bases, and 11 bases stayed unmatched. Germline CDR1 reads ENHRY; CDR2 reads SYGVKD.

The CDR3 loop reads CSAQQGSETQYF. In DNA, the CDR3 is TGCAGCGCACAACAGGGATCAGAGACCCAGTACTTC. The chain employs TRBV29-1 and TRBJ2-5, with D perhaps matching TRBD1 (6 bases). This CDR3 has 12 amino acids. Germline V gene sequence: CDR1 SQVTM, CDR2 ANQGSEA. V was clipped by 7 bases and J by 4 bases, with 13 bases between them.

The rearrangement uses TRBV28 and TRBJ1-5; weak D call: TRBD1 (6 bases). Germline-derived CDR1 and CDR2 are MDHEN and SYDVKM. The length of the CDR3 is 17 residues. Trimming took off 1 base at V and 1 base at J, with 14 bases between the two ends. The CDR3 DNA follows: TGTGCCAGCAGTTTATTCGCAGGGGAAAGGAGCAATCAGCCCCAGCATTTT. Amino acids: CASSLFAGERSNQPQHF.